Listed here is a single T cell receptor beta chain. This specimen belongs to a study of blood T cell repertoires in COVID-19. Assay: immunoSEQ multiplex PCR; the TCRdb copy retains only in-frame clones and omits some. The repertoire includes fewer than 250,000 clones, 70% to 90% of them detected once, and approximately 0.66% sits in the top ten. This CDR3 comprises 16 residues. Germline CDR1 is MNHNY and CDR2 is SVGAGI (reference sequence). The V end was cut by 0 bases, the J end by 4 bases, with 16 bases between. This sequence was found in a man aged 40-49 years with acute or convalescent COVID-19. The genes are TRBV6-6 and TRBJ2-7, with D perhaps matching TRBD2 (6 bases). Input material: peripheral blood. CDR3 amino acids: CASSYSGGKAEYEQYF. CDR3 DNA sequence: TGTGCCAGCAGTTACTCGGGGGGAAAGGCGGAGTACGAGCAGTACTTC.